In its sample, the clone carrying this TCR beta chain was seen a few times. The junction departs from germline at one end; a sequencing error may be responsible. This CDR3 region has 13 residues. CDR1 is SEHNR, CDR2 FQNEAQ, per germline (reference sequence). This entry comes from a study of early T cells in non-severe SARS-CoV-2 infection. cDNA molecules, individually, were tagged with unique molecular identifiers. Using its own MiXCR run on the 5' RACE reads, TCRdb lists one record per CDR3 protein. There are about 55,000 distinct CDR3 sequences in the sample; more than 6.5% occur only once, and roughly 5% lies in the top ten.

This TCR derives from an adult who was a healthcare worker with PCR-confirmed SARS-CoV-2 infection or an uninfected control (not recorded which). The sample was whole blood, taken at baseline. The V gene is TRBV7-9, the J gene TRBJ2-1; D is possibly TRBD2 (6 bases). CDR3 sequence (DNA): TGTGCCAGCAGCTTACAACTTGGCGGAGGGTTTCTCTTC. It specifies CASSLQLGGGFLF.